This is a list of T cell receptor beta chains from one sample in a study of T cell responses to AZD1222 COVID-19 vaccine. The protocol was immunoSEQ multiplex PCR, while the TCRdb copy is restricted to in-frame clones and leaves out a portion. The table has about 190,000 clones, approximately 87% seen once. Sequences were derived from peripheral blood, sampled on day 0 of MenACWY control vaccination. The receptors were sampled from an adult in good health. Each CDR3 is given with its conserved first and last residue. A D gene is named only where the DNA matches it firmly. Clone size is given for some rows only: seen once, a few or many times, or a class if the clone is expanded.

j_call: TRBJ2-1; clone_size: few; v_call: TRBV5-1; d_call: -; cdr3_length: 13; cdr3_aa: CASSRDQNNEQFF; cdr3_nt: TGCGCCAGCAGCCGTGACCAGAACAATGAGCAGTTCTTC
j_call: TRBJ1-1; clone_size: -; v_call: TRBV6-2/TRBV6-3; d_call: -; cdr3_length: 13; cdr3_aa: CASSYRGFTEAFF; cdr3_nt: TGTGCCAGCAGTTACCGGGGATTCACTGAAGCTTTCTTT
j_call: TRBJ2-7; clone_size: once; v_call: TRBV9; d_call: -; cdr3_length: 11; cdr3_aa: CASSVGREQYF; cdr3_nt: TGTGCCAGCAGCGTAGGGAGGGAGCAGTACTTC
j_call: TRBJ1-4; clone_size: -; v_call: TRBV29-1; d_call: -; cdr3_length: 12; cdr3_aa: CSVGRRGEKLFF; cdr3_nt: TGCAGCGTTGGACGGCGGGGCGAAAAACTGTTTTTT
j_call: TRBJ2-7; clone_size: -; v_call: TRBV27; d_call: -; cdr3_length: 15; cdr3_aa: CASSFVRTPIYEQYF; cdr3_nt: TGTGCCAGCAGTTTTGTTAGGACCCCGATCTACGAGCAGTACTTC
j_call: TRBJ1-2; clone_size: -; v_call: TRBV5-1; d_call: TRBD1; cdr3_length: 16; cdr3_aa: CASSLRGTATGYGYTF; cdr3_nt: TGCGCCAGCAGCCTAAGGGGGACAGCCACCGGCTATGGCTACACCTTC
j_call: TRBJ2-7; clone_size: -; v_call: TRBV7-8; d_call: -; cdr3_length: 13; cdr3_aa: CASSSRTSYEQYF; cdr3_nt: TGTGCCAGCAGCTCCCGAACCTCCTACGAGCAGTACTTC
j_call: TRBJ2-3; clone_size: -; v_call: TRBV28; d_call: TRBD1; cdr3_length: 15; cdr3_aa: CASSWNRGSTDTQYF; cdr3_nt: TGTGCCAGCAGTTGGAACAGGGGTAGCACAGATACGCAGTATTTT
j_call: TRBJ2-1; clone_size: -; v_call: TRBV6-5; d_call: TRBD2; cdr3_length: 16; cdr3_aa: CASSYSGTSLPNEQFF; cdr3_nt: TGTGCCAGCAGTTACTCCGGGACTAGTTTACCCAATGAGCAGTTCTTC
j_call: TRBJ1-3; clone_size: -; v_call: TRBV11-2; d_call: -; cdr3_length: 15; cdr3_aa: CASSYRTEPGNTIYF; cdr3_nt: TGTGCCAGCAGCTACCGGACTGAACCTGGAAACACCATATATTTT
j_call: TRBJ2-1; clone_size: -; v_call: TRBV5-6; d_call: -; cdr3_length: 16; cdr3_aa: CASSIGYGRSYNEQFF; cdr3_nt: TGTGCCAGCAGCATCGGGTACGGGCGCTCCTACAATGAGCAGTTCTTC
j_call: TRBJ1-1; clone_size: -; v_call: TRBV28; d_call: -; cdr3_length: 17; cdr3_aa: CASSPQTPGLTNTEAFF; cdr3_nt: TGTGCCAGCAGTCCCCAGACCCCCGGACTGACGAACACTGAAGCTTTCTTT
j_call: TRBJ1-5; clone_size: -; v_call: TRBV30; d_call: -; cdr3_length: 13; cdr3_aa: CACGQNSNQPQHF; cdr3_nt: TGTGCCTGCGGACAGAATAGCAATCAGCCCCAGCATTTT
j_call: TRBJ1-5; clone_size: -; v_call: TRBV10-3; d_call: -; cdr3_length: 13; cdr3_aa: CAISRQRVQPQHF; cdr3_nt: TGTGCCATCAGTCGTCAAAGAGTCCAGCCCCAGCATTTT
j_call: TRBJ1-2; clone_size: -; v_call: TRBV6-8; d_call: -; cdr3_length: 15; cdr3_aa: CASSYIEGFNYGYTF; cdr3_nt: TGTGCCAGCAGTTACATTGAGGGGTTCAACTATGGCTACACCTTC
j_call: TRBJ2-1; clone_size: once; v_call: TRBV11-2; d_call: TRBD2; cdr3_length: 16; cdr3_aa: CASSSQTSSGNRNFLF; cdr3_nt: TGTGCCAGCAGCTCACAAACGTCCAGCGGGAACCGAAATTTCCTCTTC
j_call: TRBJ1-2; clone_size: -; v_call: TRBV7-2; d_call: -; cdr3_length: 15; cdr3_aa: CASSLNPGTNYGYTF; cdr3_nt: TGTGCCAGCAGCTTAAACCCGGGGACTAACTATGGCTACACCTTC
j_call: TRBJ1-4; clone_size: -; v_call: TRBV29-1; d_call: -; cdr3_length: 14; cdr3_aa: CSVEISEGHEKLFF; cdr3_nt: TGCAGCGTTGAAATCTCTGAGGGACACGAAAAACTGTTTTTT
j_call: TRBJ1-1; clone_size: -; v_call: TRBV28; d_call: -; cdr3_length: 12; cdr3_aa: CASSRGGGEAFF; cdr3_nt: TGTGCCAGCAGTAGGGGGGGCGGTGAAGCTTTCTTT
j_call: TRBJ2-1; clone_size: -; v_call: TRBV13; d_call: -; cdr3_length: 12; cdr3_aa: CASSLGGNEQFF; cdr3_nt: TGTGCCAGCAGCTTAGGAGGTAATGAGCAGTTCTTC
j_call: TRBJ2-7; clone_size: -; v_call: TRBV14; d_call: -; cdr3_length: 15; cdr3_aa: CASSQIGYRGYEQYF; cdr3_nt: TGTGCCAGCAGCCAGATAGGATACCGGGGCTACGAGCAGTACTTC
j_call: TRBJ1-1; clone_size: -; v_call: TRBV18; d_call: -; cdr3_length: 15; cdr3_aa: CASSPIRTVNTEAFF; cdr3_nt: TGTGCCAGCTCACCAATTAGGACAGTGAACACTGAAGCTTTCTTT
j_call: TRBJ2-7; clone_size: few; v_call: TRBV30; d_call: TRBD2; cdr3_length: 13; cdr3_aa: CAWRGLAGDGGYF; cdr3_nt: TGTGCCTGGAGGGGACTAGCGGGAGACGGCGGGTACTTC
j_call: TRBJ2-1; clone_size: -; v_call: TRBV7-3; d_call: TRBD2; cdr3_length: 16; cdr3_aa: CASSLDISGSYGEQFF; cdr3_nt: TGTGCCAGCAGCTTAGATATCAGCGGGAGTTACGGTGAGCAGTTCTTC
j_call: TRBJ2-1; clone_size: -; v_call: TRBV9; d_call: TRBD2; cdr3_length: 16; cdr3_aa: CASSESRGGSYNEQFF; cdr3_nt: TGTGCCAGCAGCGAGAGCCGCGGGGGGTCCTACAATGAGCAGTTCTTC
j_call: TRBJ2-7; clone_size: -; v_call: TRBV10-3; d_call: TRBD1; cdr3_length: 14; cdr3_aa: CAISGDRGNYEQYF; cdr3_nt: TGTGCCATCAGTGGGGACAGGGGGAACTACGAGCAGTACTTC
j_call: TRBJ1-4; clone_size: -; v_call: TRBV2; d_call: -; cdr3_length: 11; cdr3_aa: CASSESEKLFF; cdr3_nt: TGTGCCAGCAGTGAATCGGAAAAACTGTTTTTT
j_call: TRBJ2-6; clone_size: -; v_call: TRBV19; d_call: -; cdr3_length: 15; cdr3_aa: CASSPTGFGANVLTF; cdr3_nt: TGTGCCAGTAGTCCCACAGGGTTTGGGGCCAACGTCCTGACTTTC
j_call: TRBJ2-2; clone_size: -; v_call: TRBV7-2; d_call: -; cdr3_length: 12; cdr3_aa: CASTLYGGELFF; cdr3_nt: TGTGCCAGCACCCTCTACGGCGGGGAGCTGTTTTTT
j_call: TRBJ2-1; clone_size: -; v_call: TRBV4-2; d_call: TRBD2; cdr3_length: 15; cdr3_aa: CASSPMGGEHNEQFF; cdr3_nt: TGTGCCAGCAGCCCGATGGGGGGGGAGCACAATGAGCAGTTCTTC
j_call: TRBJ2-2; clone_size: once; v_call: TRBV27; d_call: TRBD1; cdr3_length: 15; cdr3_aa: CASSRDRGNTGELFF; cdr3_nt: TGTGCCAGCAGTCGGGACAGGGGGAACACCGGGGAGCTGTTTTTT
j_call: TRBJ2-3; clone_size: -; v_call: TRBV3-1/TRBV3-2; d_call: TRBD2; cdr3_length: 20; cdr3_aa: CASSQGMLTLLADYTDTQYF; cdr3_nt: TGTGCCAGCAGCCAAGGAATGCTCACCTTACTAGCGGACTACACAGATACGCAGTATTTT
j_call: TRBJ2-2; clone_size: -; v_call: TRBV14; d_call: -; cdr3_length: 15; cdr3_aa: CASSLAGLVAGELFF; cdr3_nt: TGTGCCAGCAGCCTCGCCGGGCTAGTGGCCGGGGAGCTGTTTTTT
j_call: TRBJ2-7; clone_size: -; v_call: TRBV27; d_call: TRBD2; cdr3_length: 14; cdr3_aa: CASSPRTSGREQYF; cdr3_nt: TGTGCCAGCAGTCCTCGGACTAGCGGGCGCGAGCAGTACTTC
j_call: TRBJ1-1; clone_size: once; v_call: TRBV5-1; d_call: -; cdr3_length: 13; cdr3_aa: CASRWGTNTEAFF; cdr3_nt: TGCGCCAGCCGCTGGGGAACTAACACTGAAGCTTTCTTT
j_call: TRBJ2-1; clone_size: -; v_call: TRBV5-6; d_call: -; cdr3_length: 14; cdr3_aa: CASNPGQVHNEQFF; cdr3_nt: TGTGCCAGCAACCCGGGGCAGGTCCACAATGAGCAGTTCTTC
j_call: TRBJ2-1; clone_size: -; v_call: TRBV7-8; d_call: -; cdr3_length: 17; cdr3_aa: CASSLSPQLSSYNEQFF; cdr3_nt: TGTGCCAGCAGCTTATCCCCGCAACTCAGCTCCTACAATGAGCAGTTCTTC
j_call: TRBJ1-2; clone_size: -; v_call: TRBV27; d_call: TRBD1; cdr3_length: 15; cdr3_aa: CASSWTGGLNYGYTF; cdr3_nt: TGTGCCAGCAGTTGGACAGGGGGACTTAACTATGGCTACACCTTC
j_call: TRBJ1-1; clone_size: -; v_call: TRBV5-1; d_call: -; cdr3_length: 16; cdr3_aa: CASSRGLQGLGAEAFF; cdr3_nt: TGCGCCAGCAGCCGAGGATTGCAGGGGTTGGGCGCTGAAGCTTTCTTT
j_call: TRBJ2-7; clone_size: -; v_call: TRBV6-5; d_call: TRBD1; cdr3_length: 14; cdr3_aa: CASSYSTADRVAYF; cdr3_nt: TGTGCCAGCAGTTACTCAACCGCCGACAGGGTGGCCTACTTC
j_call: TRBJ2-1; clone_size: -; v_call: TRBV7-9; d_call: TRBD2; cdr3_length: 12; cdr3_aa: CASSSERGPIFF; cdr3_nt: TGTGCCAGCAGCTCAGAGCGGGGTCCCATTTTCTTC
j_call: TRBJ2-7; clone_size: -; v_call: TRBV14; d_call: TRBD2; cdr3_length: 20; cdr3_aa: CASSDSNMRTSVFNSYEQYF; cdr3_nt: TGTGCCAGCAGCGATTCCAACATGAGGACTAGCGTGTTCAACTCCTACGAGCAGTACTTC
j_call: TRBJ1-2; clone_size: -; v_call: TRBV7-9; d_call: -; cdr3_length: 14; cdr3_aa: CASSLEGLGYGYTF; cdr3_nt: TGTGCCAGCAGCTTGGAAGGGTTGGGTTATGGCTACACCTTC
j_call: TRBJ1-2; clone_size: few; v_call: TRBV6-1; d_call: TRBD1; cdr3_length: 14; cdr3_aa: CASSKAGTGGGYTF; cdr3_nt: TGTGCCAGCAGTAAAGCCGGGACAGGCGGTGGCTACACCTTC
j_call: TRBJ1-1; clone_size: -; v_call: TRBV4-1; d_call: -; cdr3_length: 16; cdr3_aa: CASSQVPSPTVSEAFF; cdr3_nt: TGCGCCAGCAGCCAAGTCCCTTCCCCCACGGTCTCTGAAGCTTTCTTT
j_call: TRBJ2-1; clone_size: -; v_call: TRBV7-3; d_call: TRBD2; cdr3_length: 14; cdr3_aa: CASSPSGGLWEQFF; cdr3_nt: TGTGCCAGCAGCCCTAGCGGGGGCCTTTGGGAGCAGTTCTTC
j_call: TRBJ2-7; clone_size: -; v_call: TRBV18; d_call: -; cdr3_length: 13; cdr3_aa: CASSPHRDYEQYF; cdr3_nt: TGTGCCAGCTCACCACACAGAGACTACGAGCAGTACTTC
j_call: TRBJ2-7; clone_size: -; v_call: TRBV27; d_call: TRBD1; cdr3_length: 12; cdr3_aa: CASSGTGDEQYF; cdr3_nt: TGTGCCAGTTCCGGGACAGGGGACGAGCAGTACTTC
j_call: TRBJ1-1; clone_size: -; v_call: TRBV18; d_call: -; cdr3_length: 15; cdr3_aa: CASSLTKQGNTEAFF; cdr3_nt: TGTGCCAGCTCACTAACAAAACAGGGGAACACTGAAGCTTTCTTT
j_call: TRBJ1-5; clone_size: once; v_call: TRBV7-8; d_call: -; cdr3_length: 13; cdr3_aa: CASSLAHDQPQHF; cdr3_nt: TGTGCCAGCAGCTTAGCACATGATCAGCCCCAGCATTTT
j_call: TRBJ1-6; clone_size: -; v_call: TRBV7-2; d_call: -; cdr3_length: 14; cdr3_aa: CASSTDSLYSPLHF; cdr3_nt: TGTGCCAGCAGCACGGACAGTCTCTATTCACCCCTCCACTTT
j_call: TRBJ1-1; clone_size: -; v_call: TRBV2; d_call: -; cdr3_length: 14; cdr3_aa: CASCRGGANTEAFF; cdr3_nt: TGTGCCAGCTGCCGGGGGGGGGCGAACACTGAAGCTTTCTTT
j_call: TRBJ2-3; clone_size: -; v_call: TRBV18; d_call: -; cdr3_length: 16; cdr3_aa: CASSSTSGGRTDTQYF; cdr3_nt: TGTGCCAGCTCTAGTACGTCGGGGGGCCGCACAGATACGCAGTATTTT